This note documents a single T cell receptor beta chain sequence. The germline CDR1 and CDR2 sequences are SGHDN and FVKESK. V dropped 4 bases and J dropped 4 bases, with 10 bases sitting between them. The CDR3 loop spans 13 amino acids. Authors' methods: Reference gene primer amplification in the assay estimated nucleated cell counts. TCRdb's table, derived via immunoSEQ multiplex PCR, lists solely in-frame clones and lacks some. The DNA was the basis for D and trimming; V, J and clone size are from that table. The sample has approximately 260,000 clones, approximately 89% seen once. This record comes from a study of blood T cell repertoires in COVID-19. Study-level background: Researchers got acute and convalescent COVID-19 samples from the United States, Italy and Spain. Sample material is recorded as cDNA or gDNA derived from T cells, B-cell-depleted T cells, or PBMCs.

The clonotype originates from a woman in her 40s who had recovered from COVID-19. Input material: peripheral blood. The V call is TRBV14, the J call TRBJ1-2; no clear D. The CDR3 loop is CASSPGGLYGYTF. CDR3 DNA: TGTGCCAGCAGCCCGGGTGGCCTCTATGGCTACACCTTC.